This T cell receptor (beta chain) comes out of a study of monozygotic twins with cystic fibrosis. Sequencing used immunoSEQ multiplex PCR; TCRdb keeps in-frame clones, though not all of them. The sample lists around 9,800 clones, about 90% seen once, with roughly 5.9% in the top ten. In regard to this clone: The antigen is unknown.

The CDR3 runs 16 residues. Germline values: CDR1 SGHTS, CDR2 YDEGEE. The V gene end was trimmed by 0 bases and the J gene end by 7 bases; junction bases not matched to a gene: 8. Study results and limitations: In 13 of 16 pairs, V gene usage was closest to the co-twin's.

The chain uses TRBV5-8 and TRBJ2-1; 9 nucleotides agree with TRBD2. The TCR was taken from a boy aged 2-9 years with cystic fibrosis. Sequenced sample: blood. The CDR3 region is CASSLDGGGAGNEQFF. In DNA, the CDR3 is TGTGCCAGCAGCTTGGACGGCGGGGGGGCAGGGAATGAGCAGTTCTTC.